This TCR beta chain was captured in a study of T cell repertoires in cytomegalovirus infection. Whole-study context: In public TCR beta signatures, there were indications of both CMV infection and matching HLA type.

TCRdb reprocessed the reads via MiXCR and lists one record per CDR3 protein. The profile shows roughly 180,000 distinct CDR3 sequences, about 20% of them singletons. This clonotype was seen more than once but under ten times. Its antigen is as yet unknown. The CDR3 sequence is 16 residues long. Germline lookup yields CDR1 SGHTA and CDR2 FQGNSA. V gave up 5 bases and J gave up 2 bases, with 16 bases separating them. This receptor was identified in a human donor in good health (CMV status not recorded). Some clones in this sample may be carry-over from other donors' samples. The V gene is TRBV7-2, the J gene TRBJ2-1, with D perhaps matching TRBD1 (6 bases). Sample: CD8+ T cells from cultured PBMCs, taken from culture after CMV antigen stimulation. CDR3 residues: CASSPSGGGTYNEQFF. CDR3 coding DNA: TGTGCCAGCAGCCCCTCCGGTGGGGGCACCTACAATGAGCAGTTCTTC.